This T cell receptor beta chain derives from a study of neurological immune-mediated disorders. J gave up 9 bases and V 1 base, and 11 bases lay outside the gene matches. CDR3 size: 16 residues. Germline lookup yields CDR1 LGHNA and CDR2 YNFKEQ. Each CDR3 protein gets one entry after TCRdb re-called the 5' RACE reads with MiXCR. The table records some 37,000 distinct CDR3 sequences, nearly 5% of them present only once. This clonotype showed up many times. The V gene is TRBV4-2, the J gene TRBJ2-1; 8 nucleotides align to TRBD1. This clonotype was sampled from a man between 18 and 35 years old in good health. The sequencing sample was made of CD4+ T cells from blood. CDR3 sequence (DNA): TGTGCCAGCAGCCAAGGAGCGGGCAGGGGGCCACCTGAGCAGTTCTTC. Its translation: CASSQGAGRGPPEQFF.